This TCR beta chain came from a study of T cell responses to AZD1222 COVID-19 vaccine. Measured with immunoSEQ multiplex PCR; TCRdb has only the in-frame clones, and not every one. The sample has about 81,000 clones, 86% seen once. This CDR3 contains 14 residues. V dropped 6 bases and J dropped 3; count of bases not matched to a gene: 3. Germline V CDR1 and CDR2: SEHNR, FQNEAQ (reference sequence). Combined were second doses at about 4 or about 12 weeks. The chain joins TRBV7-9 to TRBJ2-7, with 12 bases fitting TRBD1. The TCR originated in an adult who received the AZD1222 COVID-19 vaccine. The sample in question was peripheral blood, obtained 28 days after the second AZD1222 dose. CDR3 nucleotides: TGTGCCAGCAGGGGGACAGGGGGCTTCTACGAGCAGTACTTC. Its translation: CASRGTGGFYEQYF.